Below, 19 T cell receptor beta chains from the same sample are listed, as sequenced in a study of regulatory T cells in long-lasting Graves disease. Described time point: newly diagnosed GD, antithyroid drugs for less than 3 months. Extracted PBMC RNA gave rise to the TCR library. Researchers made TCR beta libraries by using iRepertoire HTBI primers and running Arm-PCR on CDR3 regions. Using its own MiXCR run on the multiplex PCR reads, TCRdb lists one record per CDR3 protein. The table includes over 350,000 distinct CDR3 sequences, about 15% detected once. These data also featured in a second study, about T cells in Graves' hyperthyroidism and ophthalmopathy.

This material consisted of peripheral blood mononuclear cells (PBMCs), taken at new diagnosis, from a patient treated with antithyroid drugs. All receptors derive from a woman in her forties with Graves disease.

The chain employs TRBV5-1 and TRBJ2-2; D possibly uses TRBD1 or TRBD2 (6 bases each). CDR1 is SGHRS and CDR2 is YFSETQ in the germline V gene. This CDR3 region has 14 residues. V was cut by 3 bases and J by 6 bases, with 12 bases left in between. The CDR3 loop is CASSWKGEAGELFF. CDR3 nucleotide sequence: TGCGCCAGCAGCTGGAAGGGGGAGGCCGGGGAGCTGTTTTTT.

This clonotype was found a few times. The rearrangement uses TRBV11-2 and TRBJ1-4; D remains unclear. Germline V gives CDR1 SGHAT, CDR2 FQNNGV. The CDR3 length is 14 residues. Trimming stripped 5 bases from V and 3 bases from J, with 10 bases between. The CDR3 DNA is TGTGCCAGCAGCCCCGAGTCATCTAATGAAAAACTGTTTTTT. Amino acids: CASSPESSNEKLFF.

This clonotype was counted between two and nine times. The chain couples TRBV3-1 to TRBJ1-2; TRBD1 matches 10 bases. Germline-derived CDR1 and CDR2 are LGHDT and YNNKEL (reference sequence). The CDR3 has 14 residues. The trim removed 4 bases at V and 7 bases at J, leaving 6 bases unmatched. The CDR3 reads CASSPGDRGTGYTF. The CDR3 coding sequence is TGTGCCAGCAGCCCAGGGGACAGGGGAACTGGCTACACCTTC.

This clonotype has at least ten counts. The CDR3 loop is CASTLGRSFAYRHNSPLHF. The CDR3 DNA follows: TGTGCCAGCACCCTGGGTCGAAGTTTTGCCTACCGGCATAATTCACCCCTCCACTTT. The chain joins TRBV28 to TRBJ1-6, with unresolved D. This CDR3 has 19 amino acids. Trimming removed 7 bases at V and 5 bases at J, with 27 bases between. Germline loops: CDR1 MDHEN, CDR2 SYDVKM.

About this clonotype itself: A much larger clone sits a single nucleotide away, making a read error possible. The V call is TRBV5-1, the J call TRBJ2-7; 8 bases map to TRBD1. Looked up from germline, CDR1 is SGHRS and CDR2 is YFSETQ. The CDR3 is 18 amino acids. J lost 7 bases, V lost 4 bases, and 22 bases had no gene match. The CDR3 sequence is CASSIYRQGPSSYNEQYF. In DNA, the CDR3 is TGCGCCAGCAGCATATACCGACAGGGGCCTAGCTCCTACAATGAGCAGTACTTC.

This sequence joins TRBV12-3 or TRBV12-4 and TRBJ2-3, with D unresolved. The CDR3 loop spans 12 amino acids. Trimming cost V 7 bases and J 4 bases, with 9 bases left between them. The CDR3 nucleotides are TGTGCCAGCACCATTACAGCAGATACGCAGTATTTT. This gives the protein CASTITADTQYF.

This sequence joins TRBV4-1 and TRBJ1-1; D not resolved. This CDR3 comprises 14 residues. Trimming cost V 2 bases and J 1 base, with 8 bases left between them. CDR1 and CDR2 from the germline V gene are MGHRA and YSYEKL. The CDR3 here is CASSQQDGNTEAFF. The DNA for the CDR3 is TGCGCCAGCAGCCAACAGGACGGGAACACTGAAGCTTTCTTT.

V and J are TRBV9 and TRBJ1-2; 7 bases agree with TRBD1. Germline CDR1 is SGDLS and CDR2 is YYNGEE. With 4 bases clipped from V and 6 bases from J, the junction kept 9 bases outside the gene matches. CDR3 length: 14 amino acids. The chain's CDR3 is CASSPGVTGNGYTF. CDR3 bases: TGTGCCAGCAGCCCAGGGGTGACAGGGAATGGCTACACCTTC. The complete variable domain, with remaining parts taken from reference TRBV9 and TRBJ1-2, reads DSGVTQTPKHLITATGQRVTLRCSPRSGDLSVYWYQQSLDQGLQFLIQYYNGEERAKGNILERFSAQQFPDLHSELNLSSLELGDSALYFCASSPGVTGNGYTFGSGTRLTVV.

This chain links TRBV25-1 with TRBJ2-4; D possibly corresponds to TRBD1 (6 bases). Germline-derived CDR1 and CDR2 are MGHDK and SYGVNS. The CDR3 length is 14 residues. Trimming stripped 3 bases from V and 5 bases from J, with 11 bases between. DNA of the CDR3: TGTGCCAGCAGTGATATGAGGACAGAAAACATTCAGTACTTC. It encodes CASSDMRTENIQYF.

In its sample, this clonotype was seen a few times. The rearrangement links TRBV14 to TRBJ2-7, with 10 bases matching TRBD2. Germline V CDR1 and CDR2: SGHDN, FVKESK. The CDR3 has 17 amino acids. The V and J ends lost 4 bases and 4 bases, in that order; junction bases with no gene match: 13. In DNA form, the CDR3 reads TGTGCCAGCAGCCGCGGTACTAGCGGGACGCGTTATTACGAGCAGTACTTC. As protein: CASSRGTSGTRYYEQYF.

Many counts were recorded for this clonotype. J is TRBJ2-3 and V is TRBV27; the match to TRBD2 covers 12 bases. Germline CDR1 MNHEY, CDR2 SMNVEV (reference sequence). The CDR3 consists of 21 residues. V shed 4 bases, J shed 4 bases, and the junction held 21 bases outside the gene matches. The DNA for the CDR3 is TGTGCCAGCAGTTCCCCCCGCCACAGGGGGCTAGCGGGAGGGTGGTCAGATACGCAGTATTTT. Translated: CASSSPRHRGLAGGWSDTQYF.

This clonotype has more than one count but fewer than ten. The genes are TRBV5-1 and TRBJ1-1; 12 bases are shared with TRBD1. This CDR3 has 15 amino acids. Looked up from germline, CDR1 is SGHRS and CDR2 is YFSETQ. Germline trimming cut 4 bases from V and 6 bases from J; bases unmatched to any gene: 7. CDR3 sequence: CASSARDRGLSEAFF. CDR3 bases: TGCGCCAGCAGCGCCCGGGACAGGGGGCTTTCTGAAGCTTTCTTT.

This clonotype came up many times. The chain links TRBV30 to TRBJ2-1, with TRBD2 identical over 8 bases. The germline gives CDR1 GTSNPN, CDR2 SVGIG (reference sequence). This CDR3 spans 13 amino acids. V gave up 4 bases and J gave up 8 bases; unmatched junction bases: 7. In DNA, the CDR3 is TGTGCCTGGAATAGCGGGATAGTTTATGAGCAGTTCTTC. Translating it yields CAWNSGIVYEQFF.

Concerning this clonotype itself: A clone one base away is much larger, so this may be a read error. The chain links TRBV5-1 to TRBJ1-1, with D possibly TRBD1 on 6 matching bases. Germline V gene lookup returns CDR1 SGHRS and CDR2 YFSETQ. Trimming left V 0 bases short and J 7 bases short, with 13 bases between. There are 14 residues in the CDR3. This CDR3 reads CASSLDRAAVEAFF. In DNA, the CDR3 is TGCGCCAGCAGCTTGGACAGGGCGGCCGTTGAAGCTTTCTTT.

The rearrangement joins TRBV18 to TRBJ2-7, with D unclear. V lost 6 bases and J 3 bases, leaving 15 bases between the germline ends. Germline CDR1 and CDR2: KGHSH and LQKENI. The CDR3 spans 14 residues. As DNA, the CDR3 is TGTGCCAGCTCTAGGTCAGCTATTCACTACGAGCAGTACTTC. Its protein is CASSRSAIHYEQYF.

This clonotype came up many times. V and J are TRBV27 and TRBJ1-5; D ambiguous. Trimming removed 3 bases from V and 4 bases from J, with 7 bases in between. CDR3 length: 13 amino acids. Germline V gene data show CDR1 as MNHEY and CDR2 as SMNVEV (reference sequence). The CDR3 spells CASSFTPNQPQHF. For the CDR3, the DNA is TGTGCCAGCAGTTTTACCCCAAATCAGCCCCAGCATTTT.

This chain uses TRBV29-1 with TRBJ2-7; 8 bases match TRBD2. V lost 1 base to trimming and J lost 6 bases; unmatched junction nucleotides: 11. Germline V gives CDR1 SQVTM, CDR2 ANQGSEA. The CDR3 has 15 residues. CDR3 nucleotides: TGCAGCGTTGAAGGCTCCCTAAGCGGGAGTGCCGAGCAGTACTTC. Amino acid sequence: CSVEGSLSGSAEQYF.

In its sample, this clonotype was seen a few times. In DNA form, the CDR3 reads TGTGCCAGCAGTTACACCTTGGGATCTTTACCGAACACTGAAGCTTTCTTT. It specifies CASSYTLGSLPNTEAFF. This chain joins TRBV6-5 and TRBJ1-1; D not certain. CDR3 size: 17 residues. Germline CDR1 and CDR2: MNHEY and SVGAGI. Trimming cost V 2 bases and J 1 base, with 17 bases left between them.

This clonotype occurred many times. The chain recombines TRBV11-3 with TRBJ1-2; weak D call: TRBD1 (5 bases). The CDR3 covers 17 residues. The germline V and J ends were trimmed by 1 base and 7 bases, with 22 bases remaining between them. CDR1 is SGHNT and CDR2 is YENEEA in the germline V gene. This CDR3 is CASSLGGMGTGFSGYTF. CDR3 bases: TGTGCCAGCAGCTTAGGGGGGATGGGGACCGGATTTTCTGGCTACACCTTC.